These 32 T cell receptor beta chains were all obtained from the same sample, sequenced in a study of T cells in Graves' hyperthyroidism and ophthalmopathy. TCR beta CDR3 regions were amplified from RNA transcripts. The primer set for the first-round RT-PCR of the TCR CDR3 was HTBI. TCRdb independently ran MiXCR on the multiplex PCR reads; one entry per CDR3 protein. Among roughly 280,000 distinct CDR3 sequences, approximately 15% were seen once, and the ten largest hold around 55%. Sequenced input: blood. The receptor set was obtained from a woman in her fifties or sixties with Graves' ophthalmopathy.

V usage is TRBV2 and J usage is TRBJ2-1; 9 bases are a match to TRBD2. Germline CDR1 is SNHLY and CDR2 is FYNNEI. The CDR3 is 15 residues long. The J segment lost 3 bases and the V segment lost 11 bases, leaving 11 bases of the junction unmatched. CDR3 sequence (DNA): TGTGCCCGGGCCGGTAGCGGGGGAGTCTACAATGAGCAGTTCTTC. This translates into CARAGSGGVYNEQFF. Together with reference TRBV2 and TRBJ2-1, the CDR3 gives the full variable domain: EPEVTQTPSHQVTQMGQEVILRCVPISNHLYFYWYRQILGQKVEFLVSFYNNEISEKSEIFDDQFSVERPDGSNFTLKIRSTKLEDSAMYFCARAGSGGVYNEQFFGPGTRLTVL.

The sample holds many counts of this clonotype. The chain couples TRBV28 to TRBJ2-1; D is possibly TRBD1 or TRBD2 (5 bases each). The CDR3 consists of 14 residues. V lost 4 bases to trimming and J lost 9 bases, with 16 bases between them. Germline CDR1 is MDHEN and CDR2 is SYDVKM. This CDR3 is CASSSTLGALEQFF. DNA for the CDR3: TGTGCCAGCAGTTCCACCCTCGGGGCCCTTGAGCAGTTCTTC.

The rearrangement uses TRBV12-3 or TRBV12-4 and TRBJ2-7, with D possibly matching TRBD1 (6 bases). Trimming removed 3 bases from V and 2 bases from J, with 14 bases in between. This CDR3 contains 15 residues. CDR3 bases: TGTGCCAGCAGTTTGGGGGCCTACCTTCCCTACGAGCAGTACTTC. Protein: CASSLGAYLPYEQYF.

The J gene is TRBJ1-2, the V gene TRBV5-1; possibly TRBD1 for D (6 bases). The CDR3 has 12 amino acids. Germline CDR1 is SGHRS and CDR2 is YFSETQ. The V end lost 4 bases, the J end lost 6 bases, and 10 bases lay between the germline ends. CDR3 region: CASSVQGDGYTF. In DNA form, the CDR3 reads TGCGCCAGCAGCGTACAGGGTGATGGCTACACCTTC.

This chain links TRBV6-1 with TRBJ2-6; unclear D gene. Trimming stripped 6 bases from V and 4 bases from J, with 16 bases between. CDR1 is MNHNS and CDR2 is SASEGT in the germline V gene. This CDR3 is built from 16 residues. In nucleotides, the CDR3 is TGTGCCAGCAGCTCGCTTCCGGGCACGGGGGCCAACGTCCTGACTTTC. It specifies CASSSLPGTGANVLTF.

In its sample, this clonotype was seen a few times. V is TRBV20-1 and J is TRBJ2-1, with D possibly being TRBD1 (5 bases). This CDR3 comprises 14 residues. V dropped 6 bases and J dropped 0 bases, with 12 bases sitting between them. In germline, CDR1 is DFQATT, CDR2 SNEGSKA (reference sequence). The CDR3 is CSADGHSSYNEQFF. In DNA form, the CDR3 reads TGCAGTGCCGATGGACACAGCTCCTACAATGAGCAGTTCTTC.

This clonotype was recorded many times. This chain joins TRBV28 and TRBJ1-1, with D perhaps TRBD1 (5 bases). Germline lookup yields CDR1 MDHEN and CDR2 SYDVKM. The V gene lost 9 bases and the J gene lost 1 base, with 15 bases spanning the gap. This CDR3 is built from 14 residues. CDR3 sequence (DNA): TGTGCCAGTGTTGGTGGTGGGGGGAACACTGAAGCTTTCTTT. This translates into CASVGGGGNTEAFF.

This clonotype was picked up many times. The V and J genes are TRBV10-2 and TRBJ2-7, with 8 bases matching TRBD1. Germline CDR1 WSHSY, CDR2 SAAADI. This CDR3 has 15 residues. J lost 4 bases, V lost 0 bases, and 5 bases had no gene match. The CDR3 region is CASSESPGGWYEQYF. The CDR3 bases are TGCGCCAGCAGTGAGTCCCCAGGGGGCTGGTACGAGCAGTACTTC.

This clonotype was detected many times. The rearrangement joins TRBV2 to TRBJ1-5; 7 positions match TRBD1. Germline-derived CDR1 and CDR2 are SNHLY and FYNNEI. Unmatched junction bases numbered 7, after V lost 2 bases and J lost 6 bases. The CDR3 length is 15 residues. CDR3: CASSEMGGGGQPQHF. CDR3 nucleotide sequence: TGTGCCAGCAGTGAAATGGGAGGGGGCGGTCAGCCCCAGCATTTT.

This clonotype was detected ten times or more. The chain combines TRBV2 with TRBJ1-2; the D gene is possibly TRBD1 (5 bases). The V and J ends lost 4 bases and 5 bases respectively, with 11 bases between them. The CDR3 is made up of 13 amino acids. Germline assignment: CDR1 SNHLY and CDR2 FYNNEI. The CDR3 nucleotides are TGTGCCAGCAGTGCTGACAGCGAGTATGGCTACACCTTC. It encodes CASSADSEYGYTF.

This clonotype turned up a few times. The genes are TRBV15 and TRBJ1-5; D is undetermined. With 11 bases removed from V and 0 bases from J, the gap between germline ends came to 14 bases. This CDR3 is built from 14 residues. Germline-derived CDR1 and CDR2 are LNHNV and YYDKDF (reference sequence). CDR3 amino acids: CAFRHSHSNQPQHF. In DNA, the CDR3 is TGTGCCTTCCGACACAGCCATAGCAATCAGCCCCAGCATTTT.

This chain joins TRBV7-2 and TRBJ2-5; 14 bases agree with TRBD2. The J call may be incorrect, as the DNA end agrees better with TRBJ2-1. Germline V gene data show CDR1 as SGHTA and CDR2 as FQGNSA. The CDR3 sequence is 15 residues long. CDR3 in DNA: TGTGCCAGCAGCCAGACTAGCGGGAGGGGAGAGACCCAGTTCTTC. Translation gives CASSQTSGRGETQFF.

V is TRBV28 and J is TRBJ1-6; D unresolved. CDR1 is MDHEN, CDR2 SYDVKM, per germline. The V end was cut by 5 bases, the J end by 13 bases, with 12 bases between. CDR3 length equals 12 residues. CDR3 sequence: CASSPLLAPLHF. Here the CDR3 DNA reads TGTGCCAGCAGTCCACTCCTGGCCCCCCTCCACTTT. Filled out from reference TRBV28 and TRBJ1-6, the complete variable domain reads DVKVTQSSRYLVKRTGEKVFLECVQDMDHENMFWYRQDPGLGLRLIYFSYDVKMKEKGDIPEGYSVSREKKERFSLILESASTNQTSMYLCASSPLLAPLHFGNGTRLTVT.

This clonotype was recorded many times. This chain links TRBV3-1 with TRBJ2-3, with D perhaps TRBD2 (7 bases). Trimming stripped 4 bases from V and 3 bases from J, with 14 bases between. This CDR3 has 15 amino acids. CDR1 is LGHDT, CDR2 YNNKEL, per germline (reference sequence). CDR3 bases: TGTGCCAGCAGCCGGACAGCGGGGCGTACAGATACGCAGTATTTT. This gives the protein CASSRTAGRTDTQYF.

At least ten counts were recorded for this clonotype. V is TRBV20-1 and J is TRBJ2-5, with D possibly being TRBD1 (6 bases). From germline, CDR1 is DFQATT and CDR2 SNEGSKA (reference sequence). Trimming removed 8 bases at V and 10 bases at J, with 20 bases between. The CDR3 is 12 amino acids. Here the CDR3 reads CSTQGTQPRQYF. CDR3 in DNA: TGCAGTACTCAGGGGACACAACCTCGCCAGTACTTC.

This clonotype came up a few times. The chain carries TRBV12-5 and TRBJ1-2; D uncertain. V was shortened by 6 bases and J by 6 bases, with 14 bases between the two germline ends. There are 13 residues in the CDR3. Germline V gene data show CDR1 as LGHNT and CDR2 as FRNRAP. The DNA for the CDR3 is TGTGCTAGTGGCAACGGTCCGAGTGATGGCTACACCTTC. Amino acid sequence: CASGNGPSDGYTF.

This clonotype was counted a few times. One end of the junction varies from germline; a read error may be responsible. The chain combines TRBV11-3 with TRBJ2-7, with D perhaps TRBD2 (6 bases). CDR3 length equals 15 residues. CDR1 is SGHNT and CDR2 is YENEEA in the germline V gene. The CDR3 reads CASSQELGGPYEQYF. CDR3 coding DNA: TGCGCCAGCAGCCAAGAATTGGGGGGACCCTACGAGCAGTACTTC.

There are many counts of this clonotype. Here the CDR3 DNA reads TGCAGTGCTAGAGAAACTGAGACCCAGTACTTC. This codes for CSARETETQYF. The V gene is TRBV20-1, the J gene TRBJ2-5; D remains unclear. With 0 bases removed from V and 5 bases from J, the gap between germline ends came to 4 bases. This CDR3 region has 11 residues. The V gene's germline CDR1 is DFQATT and CDR2 SNEGSKA (reference sequence).

In the case of this clonotype: Its ends do not fully match the called genes, so a read error is possible. The CDR3 DNA reads as TGTGCCAGCAGCTTGGGGCGCCCCACTACAGGCAATGAACAGTTCTTC. Translation: CASSLGRPTTGNEQFF. The chain is built from TRBV5-6 and TRBJ2-1, with TRBD1 as a possible D gene (5 bases). The CDR3 is 16 amino acids. From germline, CDR1 is SGHDT and CDR2 YYEEEE.

This clonotype came up many times. The rearrangement links TRBV6-5 to TRBJ2-5; D is uncertain. Germline loops: CDR1 MNHEY, CDR2 SVGAGI. This CDR3 contains 16 residues. Trimming cost V 0 bases and J 5 bases, with 16 bases left between them. CDR3 DNA: TGTGCCAGCAGTTACTCGAAACGCTCCCATCGGGAGACCCAGTACTTC. Its translation: CASSYSKRSHRETQYF.

This clonotype has more than one count but fewer than ten. The DNA for the CDR3 is TGTGCCAGCAGTTCCTCCAGGGGCTACGAGCAGTACTTC. Protein product: CASSSSRGYEQYF. The V and J genes are TRBV6-5 and TRBJ2-7; a possible D gene is TRBD1 (6 bases). V shed 4 bases and J shed 3 bases, with 10 bases lying between them. Per the germline V gene, CDR1 is MNHEY and CDR2 is SVGAGI. This CDR3 spans 13 amino acids.

This clonotype was detected many times. The chain links TRBV28 to TRBJ2-7; tentative D call: TRBD1 (6 bases). Germline V gene lookup returns CDR1 MDHEN and CDR2 SYDVKM. V lost 7 bases to trimming and J lost 2 bases, with 12 bases between them. CDR3 length: 13 residues. The CDR3 here is CASKEQGTYEQYF. The DNA for the CDR3 is TGTGCCAGCAAAGAACAGGGAACCTACGAGCAGTACTTC.

Of note for this clonotype: A much bigger clone sits one base away, suggesting this may be a read error. V and J are TRBV6-2 or TRBV6-3 and TRBJ1-2; TRBD1 is a possible D gene (6 bases). CDR3 length equals 13 residues. The germline CDR1 and CDR2 sequences are MNHEY and SVGEGT. V was shortened by 6 bases and J by 2 bases, with 10 bases between the two germline ends. The CDR3 nucleotides are TGTGCCAGCAGCTCAGGGGTGAACTATGGCTACACCTTC. This encodes CASSSGVNYGYTF.

This clonotype has a count of ten or more. The chain combines TRBV6-1 with TRBJ2-1, with D possibly TRBD2 on 5 matching bases. Per the germline V gene, CDR1 is MNHNS and CDR2 is SASEGT. This CDR3 is built from 15 residues. V dropped 3 bases and J dropped 8 bases, with 17 bases sitting between them. The CDR3 DNA is TGTGCCAGCAGTGACTCTGGTCGAGGGTGGGATGAGCAGTTCTTC. As protein: CASSDSGRGWDEQFF.

CDR3 region: CASSLSGGWTEAFF. The CDR3 region has the DNA TGTGCCAGCAGTTTATCCGGGGGGTGGACTGAAGCTTTCTTT. The chain combines TRBV28 with TRBJ1-1; perhaps TRBD1 as D (5 bases). CDR1 and CDR2 from the germline V gene are MDHEN and SYDVKM. The length of the CDR3 is 14 residues. Trimming shortened V by 1 base and J by 5 bases, and 11 bases separated the two germline ends.

J is TRBJ2-1 and V is TRBV20-1, with 9 bases matching TRBD2. Germline V lookup: CDR1 DFQATT, CDR2 SNEGSKA (reference sequence). V dropped 0 bases and J dropped 4; count of bases not matched to a gene: 13. The CDR3 is 18 residues long. CDR3 nucleotides: TGCAGTGCTAGAGATACCGCGGGAGGGCCCATTACGTACAATGAGCAGTTCTTC. Translating gives CSARDTAGGPITYNEQFF.

This clonotype was counted many times. The rearrangement uses TRBV12-3 or TRBV12-4 and TRBJ1-1, with 8 nucleotides matching TRBD1. This CDR3 comprises 14 residues. Unmatched junction bases numbered 5, after V lost 6 bases and J lost 2 bases. The CDR3, as DNA: TGTGCCAGCAGGAGGGACAGGAGAAACACTGAAGCTTTCTTT. Translated: CASRRDRRNTEAFF.

This clonotype has a handful of counts. The chain links TRBV19 to TRBJ1-2; D not certain. Germline loops: CDR1 LNHDA, CDR2 SQIVND (reference sequence). V lost 3 bases and J 4 bases, leaving 12 bases between the germline ends. This CDR3 region has 14 residues. The CDR3 DNA reads as TGTGCCAGTAGTATTCATTTCGAAGGCTATGGCTACACCTTC. This encodes CASSIHFEGYGYTF.

This clonotype was observed many times. This chain joins TRBV20-1 and TRBJ1-2; no firm D call. This CDR3 is built from 12 residues. Trimming stripped 0 bases from V and 1 base from J, with 3 bases between. CDR1 DFQATT and CDR2 SNEGSKA come from the germline V gene (reference sequence). The CDR3 bases are TGCAGTGCTAGAGACATTAACTATGGCTACACCTTC. As protein: CSARDINYGYTF.

Many counts were recorded for this clonotype. The chain combines TRBV20-1 with TRBJ2-7, with TRBD2 identical over 8 bases. The V segment lost 3 bases and the J segment 4 bases; nucleotides outside the gene matches: 8. The CDR3 consists of 14 residues. Germline-derived CDR1 and CDR2 are DFQATT and SNEGSKA (reference sequence). As DNA, the CDR3 is TGCAGTGCTAGCCCCGGGACTAGTCGGTACGAGCAGTACTTC. It codes for CSASPGTSRYEQYF.

Ten or more counts support this clonotype. The chain joins TRBV11-2 to TRBJ2-7, with D unresolved. CDR1 and CDR2 from the germline V gene are SGHAT and FQNNGV. V was pared by 0 bases and J by 7 bases, with 7 bases between. The CDR3 has 12 amino acids. This chain's CDR3 is CASSLDLAEQYF. CDR3 coding DNA: TGTGCCAGCAGCTTAGATCTCGCGGAGCAGTACTTC.

The table lists this clonotype with many counts. The rearrangement uses TRBV15 and TRBJ1-2; D not certain. CDR1 and CDR2 (germline): LNHNV, YYDKDF (reference sequence). The length of the CDR3 is 15 residues. Between the trimmed V and J ends, which lost 0 bases and 5 bases, there was a span of 13 bases. CDR3 DNA: TGTGCCACCAGCAGAGATTCGGGCAGATATTATGGCTACACCTTC. Translated, it gives CATSRDSGRYYGYTF.